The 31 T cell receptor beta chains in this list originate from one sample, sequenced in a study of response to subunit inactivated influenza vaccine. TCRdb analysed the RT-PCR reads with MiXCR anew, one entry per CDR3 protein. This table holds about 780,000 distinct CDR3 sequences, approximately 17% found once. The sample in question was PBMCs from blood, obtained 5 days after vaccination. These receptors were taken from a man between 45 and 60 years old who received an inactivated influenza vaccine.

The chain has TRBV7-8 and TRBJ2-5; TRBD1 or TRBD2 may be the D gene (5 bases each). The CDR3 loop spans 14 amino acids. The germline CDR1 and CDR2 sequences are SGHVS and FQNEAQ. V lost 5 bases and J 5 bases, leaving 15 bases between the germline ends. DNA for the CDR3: TGTGCCAGCAGCGGACGAGGGGCCGGGGAGACCCAGTACTTC. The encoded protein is CASSGRGAGETQYF.

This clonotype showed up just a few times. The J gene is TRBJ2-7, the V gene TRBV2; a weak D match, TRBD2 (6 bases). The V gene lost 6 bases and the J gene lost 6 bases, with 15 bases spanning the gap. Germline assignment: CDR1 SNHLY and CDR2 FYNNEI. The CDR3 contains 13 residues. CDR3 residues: CASSPGSKGEQYF. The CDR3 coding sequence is TGTGCCAGCAGCCCCGGGAGCAAAGGCGAGCAGTACTTC. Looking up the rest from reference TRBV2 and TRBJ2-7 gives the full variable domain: EPEVTQTPSHQVTQMGQEVILRCVPISNHLYFYWYRQILGQKVEFLVSFYNNEISEKSEIFDDQFSVERPDGSNFTLKIRSTKLEDSAMYFCASSPGSKGEQYFGPGTRLTVT.

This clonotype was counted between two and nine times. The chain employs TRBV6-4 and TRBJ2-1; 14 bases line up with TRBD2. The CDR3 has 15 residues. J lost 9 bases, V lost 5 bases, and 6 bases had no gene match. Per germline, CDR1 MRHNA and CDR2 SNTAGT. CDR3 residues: CASSQTSGRAGEQFF. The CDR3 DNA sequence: TGTGCCAGCAGTCAGACTAGCGGGAGGGCCGGTGAGCAGTTCTTC.

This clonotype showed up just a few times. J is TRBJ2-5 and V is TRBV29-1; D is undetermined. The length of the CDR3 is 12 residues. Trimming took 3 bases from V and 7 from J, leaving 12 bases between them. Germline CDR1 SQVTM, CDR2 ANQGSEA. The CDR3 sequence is CSVDWLGVTQYF. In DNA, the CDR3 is TGCAGCGTTGACTGGCTAGGCGTGACCCAGTACTTC.

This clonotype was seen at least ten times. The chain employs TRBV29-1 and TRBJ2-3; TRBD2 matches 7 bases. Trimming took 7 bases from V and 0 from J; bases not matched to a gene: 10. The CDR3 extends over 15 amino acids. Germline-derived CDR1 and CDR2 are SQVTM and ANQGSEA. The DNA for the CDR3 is TGCAGCGGAGCCGGAGCGGGGTCTAGCACAGATACGCAGTATTTT. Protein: CSGAGAGSSTDTQYF.

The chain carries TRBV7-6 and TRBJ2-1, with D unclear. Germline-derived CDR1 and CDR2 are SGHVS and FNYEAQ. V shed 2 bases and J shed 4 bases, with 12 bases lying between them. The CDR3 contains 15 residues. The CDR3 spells CASSLSRPEYNEQFF. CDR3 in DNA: TGTGCCAGCAGCTTAAGTAGGCCCGAGTACAATGAGCAGTTCTTC.

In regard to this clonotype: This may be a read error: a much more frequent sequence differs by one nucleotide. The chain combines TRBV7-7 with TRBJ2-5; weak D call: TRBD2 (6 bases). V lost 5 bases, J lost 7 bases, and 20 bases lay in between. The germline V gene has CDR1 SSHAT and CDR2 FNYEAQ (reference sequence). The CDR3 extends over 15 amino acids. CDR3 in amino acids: CASSRSGTQRGTQYF. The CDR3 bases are TGTGCCAGCAGCCGATCCGGGACTCAAAGAGGGACCCAGTACTTC.

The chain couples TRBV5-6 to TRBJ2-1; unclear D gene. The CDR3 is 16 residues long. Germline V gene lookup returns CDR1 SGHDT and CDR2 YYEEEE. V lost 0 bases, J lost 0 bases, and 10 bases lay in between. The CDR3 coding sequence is TGTGCCAGCAGCTTGGACAGAACGAGCTCCTACAATGAGCAGTTCTTC. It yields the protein CASSLDRTSSYNEQFF. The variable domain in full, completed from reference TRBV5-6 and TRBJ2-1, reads DAGVTQSPTHLIKTRGQQVTLRCSPKSGHDTVSWYQQALGQGPQFIFQYYEEEERQRGNFPDRFSGHQFPNYSSELNVNALLLGDSALYLCASSLDRTSSYNEQFFGPGTRLTVL.

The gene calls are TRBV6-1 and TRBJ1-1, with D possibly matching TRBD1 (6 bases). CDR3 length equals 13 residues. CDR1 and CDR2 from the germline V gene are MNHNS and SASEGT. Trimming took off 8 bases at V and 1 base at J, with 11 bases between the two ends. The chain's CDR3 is CASGGQKNTEAFF. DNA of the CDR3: TGTGCCAGCGGGGGACAAAAGAACACTGAAGCTTTCTTT.

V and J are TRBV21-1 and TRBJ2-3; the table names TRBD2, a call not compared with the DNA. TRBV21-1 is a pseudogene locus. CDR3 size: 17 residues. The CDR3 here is CASSSGQREDPTDTQYF. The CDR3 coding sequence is TGTGCCAGCAGCAGTGGTCAGCGGGAGGATCCCACAGATACGCAGTATTTT.

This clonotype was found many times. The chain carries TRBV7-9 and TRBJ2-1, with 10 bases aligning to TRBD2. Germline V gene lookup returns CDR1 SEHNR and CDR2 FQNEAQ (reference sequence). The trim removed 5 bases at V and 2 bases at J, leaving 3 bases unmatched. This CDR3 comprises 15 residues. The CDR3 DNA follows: TGTGCCAGCAGCCCGGGACTAGCGCCCTACAATGAGCAGTTCTTC. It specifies CASSPGLAPYNEQFF. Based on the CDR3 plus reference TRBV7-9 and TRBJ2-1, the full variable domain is DTGVSQNPRHKITKRGQNVTFRCDPISEHNRLYWYRQTLGQGPEFLTYFQNEAQLEKSRLLSDRFSAERPKGSFSTLEIQRTEQGDSAMYLCASSPGLAPYNEQFFGPGTRLTVL.

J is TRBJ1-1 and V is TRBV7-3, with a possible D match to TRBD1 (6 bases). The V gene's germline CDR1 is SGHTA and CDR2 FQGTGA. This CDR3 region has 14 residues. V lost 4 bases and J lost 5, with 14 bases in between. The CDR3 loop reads CASSSYGGRTEAFF. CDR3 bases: TGTGCCAGCAGCTCGTACGGGGGGCGGACTGAAGCTTTCTTT.

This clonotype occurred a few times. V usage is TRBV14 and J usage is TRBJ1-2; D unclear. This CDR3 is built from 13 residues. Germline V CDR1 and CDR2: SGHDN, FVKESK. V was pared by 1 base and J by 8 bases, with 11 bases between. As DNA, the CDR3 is TGTGCCAGCAGCCAAGCTCGGGGTCACGGCTACACCTTC. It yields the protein CASSQARGHGYTF.

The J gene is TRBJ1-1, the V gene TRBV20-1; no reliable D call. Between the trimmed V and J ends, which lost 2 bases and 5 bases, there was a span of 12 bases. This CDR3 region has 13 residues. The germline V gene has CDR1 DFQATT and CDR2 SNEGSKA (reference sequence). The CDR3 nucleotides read TGCAGTGCTAGACTCCCCGGACTGACTGAAGCTTTCTTT. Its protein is CSARLPGLTEAFF.

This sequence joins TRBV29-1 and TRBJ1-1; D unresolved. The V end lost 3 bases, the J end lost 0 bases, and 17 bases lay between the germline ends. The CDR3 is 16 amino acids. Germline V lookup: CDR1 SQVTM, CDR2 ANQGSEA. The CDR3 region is CSVDHGPSVMNTEAFF. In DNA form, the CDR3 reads TGCAGCGTTGACCATGGCCCGTCAGTCATGAACACTGAAGCTTTCTTT.

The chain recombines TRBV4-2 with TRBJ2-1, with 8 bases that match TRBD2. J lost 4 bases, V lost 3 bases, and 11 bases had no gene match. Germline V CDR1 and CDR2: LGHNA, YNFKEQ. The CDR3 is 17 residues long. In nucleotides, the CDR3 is TGTGCCAGCAGCCAGTCTCTTTGGCGGGAGGCATACAATGAGCAGTTCTTC. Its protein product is CASSQSLWREAYNEQFF.

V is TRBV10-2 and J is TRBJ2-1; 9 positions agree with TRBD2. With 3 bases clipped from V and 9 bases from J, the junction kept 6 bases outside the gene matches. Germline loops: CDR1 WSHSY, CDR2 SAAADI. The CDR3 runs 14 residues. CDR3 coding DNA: TGCGCCAGCAGTGATGGGCGGGGGGGCGGTGAGCAGTTCTTC. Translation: CASSDGRGGGEQFF.

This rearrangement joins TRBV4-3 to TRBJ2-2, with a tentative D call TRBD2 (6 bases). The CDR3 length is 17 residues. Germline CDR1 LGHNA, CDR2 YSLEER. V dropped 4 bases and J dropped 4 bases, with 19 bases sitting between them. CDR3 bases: TGCGCCAGCAGCCCGCTAGGCCGGGAGCGCTTCACCGGGGAGCTGTTTTTT. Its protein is CASSPLGRERFTGELFF.

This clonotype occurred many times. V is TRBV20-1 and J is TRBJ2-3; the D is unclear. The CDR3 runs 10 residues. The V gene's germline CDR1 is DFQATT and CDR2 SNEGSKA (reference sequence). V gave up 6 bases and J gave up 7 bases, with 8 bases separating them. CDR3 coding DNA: TGCAGTGCCTTTGATTATACGCAGTATTTT. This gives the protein CSAFDYTQYF.

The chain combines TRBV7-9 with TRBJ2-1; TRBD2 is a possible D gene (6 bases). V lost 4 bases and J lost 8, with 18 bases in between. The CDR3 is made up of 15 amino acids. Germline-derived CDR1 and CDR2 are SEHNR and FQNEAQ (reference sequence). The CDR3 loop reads CASSSRGLSRDEQFF. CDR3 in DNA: TGTGCCAGCAGCTCCAGAGGACTATCGCGGGATGAGCAGTTCTTC. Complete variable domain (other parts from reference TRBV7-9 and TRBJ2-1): DTGVSQNPRHKITKRGQNVTFRCDPISEHNRLYWYRQTLGQGPEFLTYFQNEAQLEKSRLLSDRFSAERPKGSFSTLEIQRTEQGDSAMYLCASSSRGLSRDEQFFGPGTRLTVL.

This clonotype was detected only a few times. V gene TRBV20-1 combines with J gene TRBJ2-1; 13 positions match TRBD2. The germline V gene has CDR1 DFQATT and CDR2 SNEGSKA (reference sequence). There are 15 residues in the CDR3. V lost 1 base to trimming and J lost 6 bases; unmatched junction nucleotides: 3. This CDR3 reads CSARATSGGFNEQFF. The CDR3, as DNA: TGCAGTGCTAGAGCGACTAGCGGGGGGTTCAATGAGCAGTTCTTC.

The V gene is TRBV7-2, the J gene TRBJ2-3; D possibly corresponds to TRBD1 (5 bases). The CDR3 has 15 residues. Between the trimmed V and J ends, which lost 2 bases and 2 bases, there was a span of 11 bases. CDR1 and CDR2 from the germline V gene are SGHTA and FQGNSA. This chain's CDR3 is CASSLHGRVTDTQYF. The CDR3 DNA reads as TGTGCCAGCAGCTTACACGGCAGGGTCACAGATACGCAGTATTTT.

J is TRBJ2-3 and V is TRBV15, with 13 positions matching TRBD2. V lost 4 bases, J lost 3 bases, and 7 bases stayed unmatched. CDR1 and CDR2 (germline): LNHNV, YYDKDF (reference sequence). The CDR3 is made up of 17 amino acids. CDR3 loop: CATSTRTSGSLTDTQYF. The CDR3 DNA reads TGTGCCACCAGCACACGGACTAGCGGGAGTCTAACAGATACGCAGTATTTT.

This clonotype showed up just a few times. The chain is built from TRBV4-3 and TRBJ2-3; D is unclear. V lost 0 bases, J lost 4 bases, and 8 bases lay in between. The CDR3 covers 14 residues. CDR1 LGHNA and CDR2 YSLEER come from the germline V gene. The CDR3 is CASSQESIPDTQYF. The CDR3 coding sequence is TGCGCCAGCAGCCAAGAATCCATCCCAGATACGCAGTATTTT.

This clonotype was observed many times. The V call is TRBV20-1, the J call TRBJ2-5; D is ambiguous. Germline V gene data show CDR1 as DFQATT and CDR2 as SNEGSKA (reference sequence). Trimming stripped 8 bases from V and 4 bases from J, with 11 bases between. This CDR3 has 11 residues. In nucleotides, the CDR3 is TGCAGTCCTCTTGCCCCAGAGACCCAGTACTTC. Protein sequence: CSPLAPETQYF.

CDR3 region: CAWSALDTQYF. CDR3 nucleotides: TGTGCCTGGAGCGCGTTGGATACGCAGTATTTT. The V gene is TRBV30, the J gene TRBJ2-3; D is unclear. The CDR3 covers 11 residues. CDR1 GTSNPN and CDR2 SVGIG come from the germline V gene (reference sequence). V shed 3 bases and J shed 6 bases, with 7 bases lying between them.

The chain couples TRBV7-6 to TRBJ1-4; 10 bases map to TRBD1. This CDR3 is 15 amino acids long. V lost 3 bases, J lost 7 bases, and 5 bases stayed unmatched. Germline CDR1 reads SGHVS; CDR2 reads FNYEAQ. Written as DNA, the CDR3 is TGTGCCAGCAGCTTGGGGACAGGGGTTTTTGAAAAACTGTTTTTT. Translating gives CASSLGTGVFEKLFF.

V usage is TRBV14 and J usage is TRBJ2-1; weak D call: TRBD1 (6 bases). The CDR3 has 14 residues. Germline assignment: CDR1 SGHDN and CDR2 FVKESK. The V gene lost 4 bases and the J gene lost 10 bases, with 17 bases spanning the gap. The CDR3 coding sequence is TGTGCCAGCAGCCCTTCATTGGGGACAACAGAGCAGTTCTTC. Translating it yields CASSPSLGTTEQFF.

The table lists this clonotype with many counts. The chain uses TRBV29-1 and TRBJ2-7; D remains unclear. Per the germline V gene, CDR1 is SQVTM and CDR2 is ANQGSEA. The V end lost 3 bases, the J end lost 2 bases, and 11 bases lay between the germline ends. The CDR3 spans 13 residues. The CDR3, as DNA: TGCAGCGTTGAGTCCCCGGATACCTACGAGCAGTACTTC. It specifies CSVESPDTYEQYF.

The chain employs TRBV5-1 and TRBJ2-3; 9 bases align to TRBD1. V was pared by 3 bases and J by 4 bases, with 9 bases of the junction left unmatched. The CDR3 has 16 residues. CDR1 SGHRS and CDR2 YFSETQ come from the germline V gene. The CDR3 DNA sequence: TGCGCCAGCAGCTCCCAGACAGGGGGGCAATCAGATACGCAGTATTTT. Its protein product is CASSSQTGGQSDTQYF.

The CDR3 loop is CSAWTGRGNEQYF. The CDR3, as DNA: TGCAGCGCCTGGACAGGGCGAGGGAACGAGCAGTACTTC. The chain is built from TRBV29-1 and TRBJ2-7, with 8 bases that match TRBD1. This CDR3 contains 13 residues. Trimming at V came to 7 bases and at J to 5 bases, leaving 10 bases not matched to a gene. CDR1 SQVTM and CDR2 ANQGSEA come from the germline V gene.